Listed here are 19 T cell receptor beta chains from one sample, sequenced in a study of blood T cell repertoires in COVID-19. Profiled with immunoSEQ multiplex PCR; TCRdb holds only in-frame clones, not every one. This table has around 230,000 clones, 70% to 90% appearing once. Input material: PBMCs or T cells enriched from blood (not recorded which). Every receptor here comes from a man in his forties who had recovered from COVID-19.

The rearrangement joins TRBV7-6 to TRBJ2-7; 7 nucleotides agree with TRBD2. Germline CDR1 is SGHVS and CDR2 is FNYEAQ. There are 15 residues in the CDR3. The V and J ends lost 8 bases and 4 bases, in that order; junction bases with no gene match: 14. The DNA for the CDR3 is TGTGCCAGCGCCGAGGGAAGCGGGATTACGTACGAGCAGTACTTC. This gives the protein CASAEGSGITYEQYF.

The sample holds one count of this clone. The chain employs TRBV6-5 and TRBJ2-7; D is uncertain. The CDR3 has 11 amino acids. Germline lookup yields CDR1 MNHEY and CDR2 SVGAGI. V was pared by 7 bases and J by 3 bases, with 7 bases between. CDR3 sequence (DNA): TGTGCCAGCACCAACTACTACGAGCAGTACTTC. Its translation is CASTNYYEQYF.

This chain connects TRBV4-1 to TRBJ1-2; 7 bases line up with TRBD1. Germline loops: CDR1 MGHRA, CDR2 YSYEKL. V gave up 0 bases and J gave up 4 bases; unmatched junction bases: 8. CDR3 size: 16 residues. Here the CDR3 DNA reads TGCGCCAGCAGCCAAGATAGAACAGGGGCGGCCTATGGCTACACCTTC. It specifies CASSQDRTGAAYGYTF.

The J gene is TRBJ1-2, the V gene TRBV2, with D maybe TRBD1 (6 bases). V was shortened by 8 bases and J by 8 bases, with 12 bases between the two germline ends. The CDR3 is 11 amino acids. CDR1 SNHLY and CDR2 FYNNEI come from the germline V gene. The chain's CDR3 is CASSTGYGYTF. The CDR3 DNA sequence: TGTGCCAGCTCCACAGGGTACGGCTACACCTTC. The full variable domain, in which reference TRBV2 and TRBJ1-2 provide the parts outside the CDR3, is EPEVTQTPSHQVTQMGQEVILRCVPISNHLYFYWYRQILGQKVEFLVSFYNNEISEKSEIFDDQFSVERPDGSNFTLKIRSTKLEDSAMYFCASSTGYGYTFGSGTRLTVV.

V is TRBV30 and J is TRBJ2-7; 8 positions agree with TRBD1. The CDR3 loop spans 13 amino acids. Germline trimming cut 7 bases from V and 3 bases from J; bases unmatched to any gene: 8. The germline V gene encodes CDR1 GTSNPN and CDR2 SVGIG (reference sequence). CDR3 residues: CASGQGRIYEQYF. CDR3 in DNA: TGTGCCTCCGGACAGGGAAGAATCTACGAGCAGTACTTC.

Only a few counts were recorded for this clone. The chain uses TRBV4-1 and TRBJ2-5; D is undetermined. The V gene's germline CDR1 is MGHRA and CDR2 YSYEKL. V was trimmed by 1 base and J by 2 bases, leaving 5 bases between them. The CDR3 loop spans 13 amino acids. CDR3 sequence (DNA): TGCGCCAGCAGCCAAGGGCTTCAAGAGACCCAGTACTTC. It encodes CASSQGLQETQYF.

The genes are TRBV3-1 (or the pseudogene TRBV3-2) and TRBJ2-3; 13 nucleotides line up with TRBD2. J gave up 6 bases and V 0 bases, and 0 bases lay outside the gene matches. Germline V gene lookup returns CDR1 LGHDT and CDR2 YNNKEL (reference sequence). The CDR3 runs to 15 residues. Here the CDR3 reads CASSQELAGGDTQYF. CDR3 bases: TGTGCCAGCAGCCAAGAACTAGCGGGGGGGGATACGCAGTATTTT.

The chain recombines TRBV24-1 with TRBJ2-1; tentatively, D is TRBD2 (6 bases). The CDR3 spans 15 residues. Trimming took off 1 base at V and 7 bases at J, with 13 bases between the two ends. In germline, CDR1 is KGHDR, CDR2 SFDVKD. The CDR3 reads CATSDFNGGINEQFF. Written as DNA, the CDR3 is TGTGCCACCAGTGATTTTAACGGGGGTATTAATGAGCAGTTCTTC.

The chain employs TRBV7-9 and TRBJ1-1; possibly TRBD1 for D (5 bases). Germline V CDR1 and CDR2: SEHNR, FQNEAQ (reference sequence). CDR3 length equals 14 residues. The V end lost 2 bases, the J end lost 5 bases, and 12 bases lay between the germline ends. CDR3 in amino acids: CASSLMGLTTEAFF. CDR3 sequence (DNA): TGTGCCAGCAGCTTAATGGGGCTGACAACTGAAGCTTTCTTT.

V and J are TRBV7-3 and TRBJ1-1; D unresolved. Germline-derived CDR1 and CDR2 are SGHTA and FQGTGA. This CDR3 region has 16 residues. V was trimmed by 5 bases and J by 6 bases, leaving 22 bases between them. The chain's CDR3 is CASSPQILTASPEAFF. The CDR3 bases are TGTGCCAGCAGCCCCCAAATACTAACGGCGAGCCCTGAAGCTTTCTTT.

The rearrangement uses TRBV7-9 and TRBJ2-1; TRBD2 matches 7 bases. The germline gives CDR1 SEHNR, CDR2 FQNEAQ (reference sequence). This CDR3 contains 15 residues. V lost 3 bases, J lost 8 bases, and 10 bases stayed unmatched. This chain's CDR3 is CASSLGGRDSDEQFF. In DNA, the CDR3 is TGTGCCAGCAGCTTGGGGGGGAGAGATTCGGATGAGCAGTTCTTC. Based on the CDR3 plus reference TRBV7-9 and TRBJ2-1, the full variable domain is DTGVSQNPRHKITKRGQNVTFRCDPISEHNRLYWYRQTLGQGPEFLTYFQNEAQLEKSRLLSDRFSAERPKGSFSTLEIQRTEQGDSAMYLCASSLGGRDSDEQFFGPGTRLTVL.

V is TRBV7-2 and J is TRBJ1-1; no firm D call. This CDR3 contains 13 residues. Per the germline V gene, CDR1 is SGHTA and CDR2 is FQGNSA. The germline V and J ends were trimmed by 2 bases and 2 bases, with 6 bases remaining between them. The CDR3 DNA is TGTGCCAGCAGCTTATTGGCTAACACTGAAGCTTTCTTT. Its translation: CASSLLANTEAFF.

The chain is built from TRBV5-1 and TRBJ2-1; 8 bases line up with TRBD2. Germline V gene sequence: CDR1 SGHRS, CDR2 YFSETQ. The CDR3 totals 17 residues. Germline trimming cut 0 bases from V and 9 bases from J; bases unmatched to any gene: 14. The CDR3 loop is CASSLVYGGGRIIEQFF. In DNA form, the CDR3 reads TGCGCCAGCAGCTTGGTTTACGGTGGCGGGAGGATCATTGAGCAGTTCTTC.

Regarding this clone: A read error may be the cause here, since a much bigger clone is one base away. V is TRBV2 and J is TRBJ2-5; D is perhaps TRBD2 (5 bases). The CDR3 totals 16 residues. Germline V CDR1 and CDR2: SNHLY, FYNNEI. V was pared by 7 bases and J by 0 bases, with 18 bases between. CDR3 sequence: CASNSTRRPYQETQYF. The CDR3 nucleotides are TGTGCCAGCAATTCGACCCGGAGGCCGTACCAAGAGACCCAGTACTTC. The complete variable domain, with remaining parts taken from reference TRBV2 and TRBJ2-5, reads EPEVTQTPSHQVTQMGQEVILRCVPISNHLYFYWYRQILGQKVEFLVSFYNNEISEKSEIFDDQFSVERPDGSNFTLKIRSTKLEDSAMYFCASNSTRRPYQETQYFGPGTRLLVL.

This clone showed up just a few times. The genes are TRBV12-3 or TRBV12-4 and TRBJ2-7, with a possible D match to TRBD1 (7 bases). Trimming cost V 8 bases and J 11 bases, with 19 bases left between them. CDR3 length: 12 residues. The CDR3: CASRTQGGREYF. The DNA of the CDR3 is TGTGCCAGCCGGACCCAGGGGGGTCGGGAGTACTTC.

The chain has TRBV7-8 and TRBJ1-2; 8 bases map to TRBD1. With V trimmed by 4 bases and J by 4 bases, 5 bases remained unmatched. CDR1 and CDR2 from the germline V gene are SGHVS and FQNEAQ. The CDR3 totals 14 residues. CDR3: CASSSGGAGYGYTF. CDR3 DNA: TGTGCCAGCAGCTCAGGGGGCGCCGGCTATGGCTACACCTTC.

In this sample, this clone turned up a few times. The rearrangement joins TRBV6-6 to TRBJ2-3; TRBD1 agrees at 10 bases. The CDR3 spans 17 residues. Losses at the gene ends were 5 bases for V and 0 bases for J; bases not matched to a gene: 8. Germline CDR1 reads MNHNY; CDR2 reads SVGAGI (reference sequence). In DNA form, the CDR3 reads TGTGCCAGCAGTCGATCACCGGGACAGGGGAGCACAGATACGCAGTATTTT. It encodes CASSRSPGQGSTDTQYF.

The CDR3 DNA follows: TGTGCCAGCAGCTCGGGACAGCCCTCCGCGTCTGGCTACACCTTC. It codes for CASSSGQPSASGYTF. The V and J genes are TRBV11-2 and TRBJ1-2, with 7 positions matching TRBD1. In germline, CDR1 is SGHAT, CDR2 FQNNGV. J was trimmed by 7 bases and V by 4 bases; bases with no gene match: 12. This CDR3 contains 15 residues.

This chain uses TRBV7-8 with TRBJ1-1; 10 bases align to TRBD1. The CDR3 has 16 residues. The ends lost 4 bases at V and 4 bases at J; junction bases unmatched: 9. CDR1 and CDR2 from the germline V gene are SGHVS and FQNEAQ. CDR3 DNA sequence: TGTGCCAGCAGCTCCGACAGGGGGCGCGGGTCCACTGAAGCTTTCTTT. Translating it yields CASSSDRGRGSTEAFF.